This entry lists 5 T cell receptor beta chains sequenced from one sample in a study of blood T cell repertoires in COVID-19. The method was immunoSEQ multiplex PCR; TCRdb's version includes in-frame clones alone and lacks a portion of them. The sample yields a few hundred thousand clones, 84% seen once. The sample comprised peripheral blood. The origin of the receptors is a woman of 80 years or more with active or convalescent COVID-19.

The rearrangement uses TRBV20-1 and TRBJ1-5; D not certain. Trimming shortened V by 3 bases and J by 4 bases, and 7 bases separated the two germline ends. The CDR3 spans 12 residues. Germline values: CDR1 DFQATT, CDR2 SNEGSKA (reference sequence). The chain's CDR3 is CSASGRNQPQHF. The CDR3 region has the DNA TGCAGTGCTAGTGGCAGGAATCAGCCCCAGCATTTT.

The chain has TRBV7-2 and TRBJ1-5; tentatively, D is TRBD1 (6 bases). This CDR3 has 19 amino acids. Germline CDR1 and CDR2: SGHTA and FQGNSA. Trimming stripped 5 bases from V and 4 bases from J, with 27 bases between. CDR3 residues: CASSRSFTDWTETNQPQHF. In DNA, the CDR3 is TGTGCCAGCAGCCGCAGCTTCACCGACTGGACAGAAACTAATCAGCCCCAGCATTTT.

CDR3 coding DNA: TGTGCCAGCAGCGTAGGAACTAGCGCTGGGAATGAGCAGTTCTTC. It codes for CASSVGTSAGNEQFF. V usage is TRBV9 and J usage is TRBJ2-1, with 7 bases matching TRBD2. The CDR3 spans 15 residues. Germline loops: CDR1 SGDLS, CDR2 YYNGEE. The junction had 7 bases not matched to a gene; V was cut back by 0 bases and J by 7 bases.

The chain carries TRBV11-2 and TRBJ2-7, with 7 bases that match TRBD2. V lost 0 bases to trimming and J lost 2 bases; unmatched junction nucleotides: 7. The V gene's germline CDR1 is SGHAT and CDR2 FQNNGV. This CDR3 comprises 16 residues. The CDR3 DNA sequence: TGTGCCAGCAGCTTAGATCTAGCGGTTGGTGCCTACGAGCAGTACTTC. Encoded protein: CASSLDLAVGAYEQYF.

This chain joins TRBV19 and TRBJ2-6; TRBD2 is a possible D gene (6 bases). This CDR3 is 15 amino acids long. The V and J ends lost 3 bases and 2 bases respectively, with 8 bases between them. Germline-derived CDR1 and CDR2 are LNHDA and SQIVND (reference sequence). Here the CDR3 reads CASSMTRTGANVLTF. The DNA for the CDR3 is TGTGCCAGTAGTATGACTAGAACTGGGGCCAACGTCCTGACTTTC. The full variable domain, with the rest looked up from reference TRBV19 and TRBJ2-6, is DGGITQSPKYLFRKEGQNVTLSCEQNLNHDAMYWYRQDPGQGLRLIYYSQIVNDFQKGDIAEGYSVSREKKESFPLTVTSAQKNPTAFYLCASSMTRTGANVLTFGAGSRLTVL.